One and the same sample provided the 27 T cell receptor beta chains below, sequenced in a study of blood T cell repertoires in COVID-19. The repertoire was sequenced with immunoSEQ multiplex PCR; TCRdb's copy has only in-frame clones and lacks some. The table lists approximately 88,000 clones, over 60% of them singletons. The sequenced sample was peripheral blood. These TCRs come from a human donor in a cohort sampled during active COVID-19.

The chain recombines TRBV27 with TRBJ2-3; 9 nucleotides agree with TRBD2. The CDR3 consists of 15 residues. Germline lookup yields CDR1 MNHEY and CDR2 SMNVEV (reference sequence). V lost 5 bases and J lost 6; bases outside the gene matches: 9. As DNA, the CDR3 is TGTGCCAGCAGTAGCCCCCCTAGCGGGATGGATACGCAGTATTTT. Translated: CASSSPPSGMDTQYF.

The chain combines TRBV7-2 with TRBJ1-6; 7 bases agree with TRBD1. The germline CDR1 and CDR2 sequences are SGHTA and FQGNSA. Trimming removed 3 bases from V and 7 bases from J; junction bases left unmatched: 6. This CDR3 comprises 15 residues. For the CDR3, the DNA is TGTGCCAGCAGCTTTTGGGACAGCGCAAATTCACCCCTCCACTTT. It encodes CASSFWDSANSPLHF.

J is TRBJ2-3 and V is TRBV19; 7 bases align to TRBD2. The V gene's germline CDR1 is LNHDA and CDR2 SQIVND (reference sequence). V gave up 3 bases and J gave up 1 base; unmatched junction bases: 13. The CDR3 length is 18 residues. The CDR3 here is CASSMDLMGGGRTDTQYF. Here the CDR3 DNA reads TGTGCCAGTAGTATGGACCTGATGGGGGGGGGACGCACAGATACGCAGTATTTT. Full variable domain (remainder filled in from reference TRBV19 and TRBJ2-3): DGGITQSPKYLFRKEGQNVTLSCEQNLNHDAMYWYRQDPGQGLRLIYYSQIVNDFQKGDIAEGYSVSREKKESFPLTVTSAQKNPTAFYLCASSMDLMGGGRTDTQYFGPGTRLTVL.

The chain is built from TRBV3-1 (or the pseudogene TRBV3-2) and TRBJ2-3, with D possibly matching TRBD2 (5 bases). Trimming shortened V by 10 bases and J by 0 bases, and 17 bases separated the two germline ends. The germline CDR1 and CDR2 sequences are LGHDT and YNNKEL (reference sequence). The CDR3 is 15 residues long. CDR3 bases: TGTGCCATAAACCGTCAACTAGAGAGCACAGATACGCAGTATTTT. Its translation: CAINRQLESTDTQYF.

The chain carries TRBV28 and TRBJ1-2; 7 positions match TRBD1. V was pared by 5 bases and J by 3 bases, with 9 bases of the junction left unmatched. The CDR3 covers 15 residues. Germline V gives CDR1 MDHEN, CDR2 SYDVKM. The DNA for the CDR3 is TGTGCCAGCAGTCCCCCGGGACAGATGTACTATGGCTACACCTTC. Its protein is CASSPPGQMYYGYTF.

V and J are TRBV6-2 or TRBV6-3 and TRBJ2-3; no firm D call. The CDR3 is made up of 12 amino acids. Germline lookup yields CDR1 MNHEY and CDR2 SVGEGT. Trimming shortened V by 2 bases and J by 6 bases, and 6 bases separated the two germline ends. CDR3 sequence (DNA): TGTGCCAGCAGTTACCCCGGGGATACGCAGTATTTT. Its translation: CASSYPGDTQYF.

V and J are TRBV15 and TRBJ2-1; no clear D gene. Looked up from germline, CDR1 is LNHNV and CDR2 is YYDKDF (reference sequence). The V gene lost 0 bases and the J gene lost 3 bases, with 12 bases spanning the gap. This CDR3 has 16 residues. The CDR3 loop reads CATSRDHSRNYNEQFF. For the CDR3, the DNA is TGTGCCACCAGCAGAGACCACTCGCGCAACTACAATGAGCAGTTCTTC.

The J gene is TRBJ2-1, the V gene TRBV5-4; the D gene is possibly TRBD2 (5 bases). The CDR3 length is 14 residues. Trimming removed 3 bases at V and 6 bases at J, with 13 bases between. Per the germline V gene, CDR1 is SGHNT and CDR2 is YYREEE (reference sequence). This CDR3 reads CASSWPGSRNEQFF. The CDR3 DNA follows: TGTGCCAGCAGCTGGCCGGGATCCCGCAATGAGCAGTTCTTC.

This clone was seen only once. The DNA for the CDR3 is TGTGCCTGGGAAGAACAGGGTGGGTACGAGCAGTACTTC. This encodes CAWEEQGGYEQYF. V is TRBV30 and J is TRBJ2-7; D perhaps matches TRBD1 (6 bases). CDR3 size: 13 residues. V was cut by 5 bases and J by 4 bases, with 15 bases left in between. CDR1 and CDR2 (germline): GTSNPN, SVGIG (reference sequence).

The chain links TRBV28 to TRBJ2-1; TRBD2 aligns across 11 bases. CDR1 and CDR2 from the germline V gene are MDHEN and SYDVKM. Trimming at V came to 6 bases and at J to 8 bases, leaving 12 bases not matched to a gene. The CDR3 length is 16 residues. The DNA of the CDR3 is TGTGCCAGCAGGGTATCTCTTCTAGCGGGAGGCGATGAGCAGTTCTTC. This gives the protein CASRVSLLAGGDEQFF.

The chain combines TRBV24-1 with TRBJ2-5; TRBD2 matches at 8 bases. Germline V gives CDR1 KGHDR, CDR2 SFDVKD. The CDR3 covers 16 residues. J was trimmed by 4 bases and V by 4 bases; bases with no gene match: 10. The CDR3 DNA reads TGTGCCACCAGTGACCGGAGCGGGAGCGTCCCAGAGACCCAGTACTTC. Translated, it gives CATSDRSGSVPETQYF.

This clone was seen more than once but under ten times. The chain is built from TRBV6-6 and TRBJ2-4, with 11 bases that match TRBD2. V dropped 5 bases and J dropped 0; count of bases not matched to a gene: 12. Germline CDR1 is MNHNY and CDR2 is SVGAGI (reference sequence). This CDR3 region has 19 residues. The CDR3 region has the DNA TGTGCCAGCAGTCCCCGACTAGCGGGGTCGGCTTTAGCCAAAAACATTCAGTACTTC. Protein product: CASSPRLAGSALAKNIQYF.

Here the CDR3 reads CASSLRQGFGEQYF. Written as DNA, the CDR3 is TGCGCCAGCAGCTTGCGACAGGGATTCGGCGAGCAGTACTTC. J is TRBJ2-7 and V is TRBV5-1; 7 bases are a match to TRBD1. After removal of 1 base from V and 6 bases from J, the junction contained 7 bases not matched to a gene. Germline V lookup: CDR1 SGHRS, CDR2 YFSETQ. The CDR3 spans 14 residues. Filled out from reference TRBV5-1 and TRBJ2-7, the complete variable domain reads KAGVTQTPRYLIKTRGQQVTLSCSPISGHRSVSWYQQTPGQGLQFLFEYFSETQRNKGNFPGRFSGRQFSNSRSEMNVSTLELGDSALYLCASSLRQGFGEQYFGPGTRLTVT.

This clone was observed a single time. The CDR3 bases are TGTGCCAGTAGTATGACCCCCGGGGACATTCAGTACTTC. Translated, it gives CASSMTPGDIQYF. This rearrangement joins TRBV19 to TRBJ2-4; TRBD2 might be the D (5 bases). Germline V gives CDR1 LNHDA, CDR2 SQIVND (reference sequence). Trimming stripped 3 bases from V and 8 bases from J, with 11 bases between. The CDR3 consists of 13 residues. Based on the CDR3 plus reference TRBV19 and TRBJ2-4, the full variable domain is DGGITQSPKYLFRKEGQNVTLSCEQNLNHDAMYWYRQDPGQGLRLIYYSQIVNDFQKGDIAEGYSVSREKKESFPLTVTSAQKNPTAFYLCASSMTPGDIQYFGAGTRLSVL.

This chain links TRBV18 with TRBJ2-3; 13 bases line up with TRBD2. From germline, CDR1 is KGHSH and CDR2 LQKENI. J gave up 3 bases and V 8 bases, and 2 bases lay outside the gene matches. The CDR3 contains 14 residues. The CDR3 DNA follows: TGTGCCAGCCGGACTAGCGGGAGTACAGATACGCAGTATTTT. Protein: CASRTSGSTDTQYF.

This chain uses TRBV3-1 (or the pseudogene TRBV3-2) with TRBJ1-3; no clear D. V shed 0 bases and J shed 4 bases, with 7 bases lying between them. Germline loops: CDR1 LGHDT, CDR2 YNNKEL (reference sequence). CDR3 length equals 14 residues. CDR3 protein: CASSQDISGNTIYF. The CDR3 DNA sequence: TGTGCCAGCAGCCAAGATATCTCCGGAAACACCATATATTTT.

The CDR3 is CASSVGRGSDSPLHF. CDR3 DNA: TGTGCCAGCAGCGTAGGGCGGGGTTCGGATTCACCCCTCCACTTT. V gene TRBV9 combines with J gene TRBJ1-6; D is unclear. CDR1 and CDR2 from the germline V gene are SGDLS and YYNGEE. Trimming left V 0 bases short and J 8 bases short, with 12 bases between. There are 15 residues in the CDR3. Together with reference TRBV9 and TRBJ1-6, the CDR3 gives the full variable domain: DSGVTQTPKHLITATGQRVTLRCSPRSGDLSVYWYQQSLDQGLQFLIQYYNGEERAKGNILERFSAQQFPDLHSELNLSSLELGDSALYFCASSVGRGSDSPLHFGNGTRLTVT.

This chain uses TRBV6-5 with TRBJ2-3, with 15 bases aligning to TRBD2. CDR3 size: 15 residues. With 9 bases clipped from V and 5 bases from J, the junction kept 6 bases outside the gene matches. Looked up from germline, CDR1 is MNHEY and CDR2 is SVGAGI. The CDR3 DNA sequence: TGTGCCAGTAACGGACTAGCGGGAGGGGAAGATACGCAGTATTTT. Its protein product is CASNGLAGGEDTQYF.

The CDR3, as DNA: TGTGCCAGCAGCTTATTAGCGGGCTCCTACAATGAGCAGTTCTTC. Amino acids: CASSLLAGSYNEQFF. This sequence joins TRBV7-6 and TRBJ2-1; 7 positions match TRBD2. Germline V lookup: CDR1 SGHVS, CDR2 FNYEAQ. V dropped 2 bases and J dropped 0; count of bases not matched to a gene: 1. This CDR3 region has 15 residues.

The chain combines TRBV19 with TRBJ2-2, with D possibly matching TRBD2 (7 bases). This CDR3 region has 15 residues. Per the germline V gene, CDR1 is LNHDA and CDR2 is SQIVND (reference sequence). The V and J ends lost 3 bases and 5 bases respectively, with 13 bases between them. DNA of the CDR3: TGTGCCAGTAGTATGATCAGGGGAGGGACCGGGGAGCTGTTTTTT. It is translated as CASSMIRGGTGELFF.

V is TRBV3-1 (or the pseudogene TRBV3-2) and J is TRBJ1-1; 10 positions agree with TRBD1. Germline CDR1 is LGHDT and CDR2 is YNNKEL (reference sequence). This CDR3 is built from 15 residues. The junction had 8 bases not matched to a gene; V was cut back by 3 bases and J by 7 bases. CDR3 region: CASSHPTGGKVEAFF. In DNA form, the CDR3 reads TGTGCCAGCAGCCACCCGACAGGGGGCAAGGTTGAAGCTTTCTTT.

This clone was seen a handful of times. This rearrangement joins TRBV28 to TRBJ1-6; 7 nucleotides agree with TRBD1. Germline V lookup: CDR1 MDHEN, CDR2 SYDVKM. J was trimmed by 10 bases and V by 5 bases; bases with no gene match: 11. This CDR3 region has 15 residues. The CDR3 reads CASSPDETGWSPLHF. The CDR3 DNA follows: TGTGCCAGCAGTCCAGACGAGACAGGGTGGTCACCCCTCCACTTT.

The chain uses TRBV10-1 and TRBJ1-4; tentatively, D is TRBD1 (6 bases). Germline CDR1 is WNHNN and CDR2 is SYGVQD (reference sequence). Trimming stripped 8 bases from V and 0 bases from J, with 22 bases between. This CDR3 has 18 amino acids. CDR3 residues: CASSAGAPEGATNEKLFF. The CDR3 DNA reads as TGCGCCAGCTCCGCAGGGGCCCCCGAAGGAGCAACTAATGAAAAACTGTTTTTT.

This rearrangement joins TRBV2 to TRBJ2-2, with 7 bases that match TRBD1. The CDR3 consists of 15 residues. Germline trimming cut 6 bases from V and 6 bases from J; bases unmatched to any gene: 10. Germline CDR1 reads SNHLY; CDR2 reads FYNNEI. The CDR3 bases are TGTGCCAGCAGCGCCGACAGGGAGTTCGCCGGGGAGCTGTTTTTT. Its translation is CASSADREFAGELFF.

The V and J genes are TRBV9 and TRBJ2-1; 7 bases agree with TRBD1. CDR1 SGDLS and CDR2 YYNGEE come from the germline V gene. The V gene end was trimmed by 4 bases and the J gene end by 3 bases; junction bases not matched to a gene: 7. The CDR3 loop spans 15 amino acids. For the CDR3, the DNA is TGTGCCAGCAGCACCAGGACAGGAAACTACAATGAGCAGTTCTTC. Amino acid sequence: CASSTRTGNYNEQFF.

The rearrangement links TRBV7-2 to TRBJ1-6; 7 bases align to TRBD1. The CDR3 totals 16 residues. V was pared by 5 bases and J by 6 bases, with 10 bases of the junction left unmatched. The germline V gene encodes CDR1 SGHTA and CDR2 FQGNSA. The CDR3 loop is CASSAHRGTSNSPLHF. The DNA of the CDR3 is TGTGCCAGCAGCGCCCACAGGGGTACGAGTAATTCACCCCTCCACTTT.

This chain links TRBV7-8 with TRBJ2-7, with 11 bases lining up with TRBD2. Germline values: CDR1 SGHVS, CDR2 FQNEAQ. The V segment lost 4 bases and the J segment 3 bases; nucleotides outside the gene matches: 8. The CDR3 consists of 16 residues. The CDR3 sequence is CASSSGLAEKIYEQYF. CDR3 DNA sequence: TGTGCCAGCAGCTCGGGACTAGCGGAAAAAATCTACGAGCAGTACTTC.